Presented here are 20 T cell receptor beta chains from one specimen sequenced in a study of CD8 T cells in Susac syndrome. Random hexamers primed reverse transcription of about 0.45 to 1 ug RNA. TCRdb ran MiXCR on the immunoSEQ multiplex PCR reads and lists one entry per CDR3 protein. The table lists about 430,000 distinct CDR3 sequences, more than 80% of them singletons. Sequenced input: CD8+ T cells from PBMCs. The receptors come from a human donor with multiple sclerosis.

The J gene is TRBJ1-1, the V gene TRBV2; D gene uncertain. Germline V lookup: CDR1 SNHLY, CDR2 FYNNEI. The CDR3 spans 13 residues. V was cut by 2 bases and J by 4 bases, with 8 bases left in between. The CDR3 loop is CASSERVVTEAFF. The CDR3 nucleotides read TGTGCCAGCAGTGAACGGGTGGTCACTGAAGCTTTCTTT.

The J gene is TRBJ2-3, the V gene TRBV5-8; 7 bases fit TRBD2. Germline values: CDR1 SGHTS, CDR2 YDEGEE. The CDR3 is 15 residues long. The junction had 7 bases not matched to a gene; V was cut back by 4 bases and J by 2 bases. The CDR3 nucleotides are TGTGCCAGCAGCGGGGGGGGACTAAACACAGATACGCAGTATTTT. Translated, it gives CASSGGGLNTDTQYF. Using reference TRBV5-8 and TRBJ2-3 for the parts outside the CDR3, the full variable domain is EAGVTQSPTHLIKTRGQQATLRCSPISGHTSVYWYQQALGLGLQFLLWYDEGEERNRGNFPPRFSGRQFPNYSSELNVNALELEDSALYLCASSGGGLNTDTQYFGPGTRLTVL.

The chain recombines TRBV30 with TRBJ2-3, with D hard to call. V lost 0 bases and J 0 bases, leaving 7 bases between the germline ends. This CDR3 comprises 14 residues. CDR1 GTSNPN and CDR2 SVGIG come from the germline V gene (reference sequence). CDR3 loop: CAWSVGLSTDTQYF. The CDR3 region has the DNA TGTGCCTGGAGTGTTGGGCTTAGCACAGATACGCAGTATTTT.

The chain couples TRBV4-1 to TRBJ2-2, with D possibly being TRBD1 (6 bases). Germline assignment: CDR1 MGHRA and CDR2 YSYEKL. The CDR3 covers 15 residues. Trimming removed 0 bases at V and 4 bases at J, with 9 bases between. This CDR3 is CASSQEQGGTGELFF. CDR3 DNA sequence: TGCGCCAGCAGCCAAGAACAGGGTGGCACCGGGGAGCTGTTTTTT.

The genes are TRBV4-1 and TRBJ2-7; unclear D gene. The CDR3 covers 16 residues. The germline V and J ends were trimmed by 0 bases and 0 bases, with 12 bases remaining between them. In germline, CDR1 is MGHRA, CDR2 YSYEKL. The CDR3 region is CASSQDVGRYSYEQYF. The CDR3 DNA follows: TGCGCCAGCAGCCAAGATGTGGGCCGGTACTCCTACGAGCAGTACTTC.

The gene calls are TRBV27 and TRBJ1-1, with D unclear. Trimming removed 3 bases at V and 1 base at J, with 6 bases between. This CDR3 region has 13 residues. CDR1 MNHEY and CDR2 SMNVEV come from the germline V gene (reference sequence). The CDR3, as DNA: TGTGCCAGCAGTTTCAAGGAGAACACTGAAGCTTTCTTT. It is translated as CASSFKENTEAFF.

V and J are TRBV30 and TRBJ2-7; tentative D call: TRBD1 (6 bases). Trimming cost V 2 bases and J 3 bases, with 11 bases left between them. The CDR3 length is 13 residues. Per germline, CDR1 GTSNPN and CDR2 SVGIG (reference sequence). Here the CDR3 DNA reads TGTGCCTGGAGTACTGGACAGAACTACGAGCAGTACTTC. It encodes CAWSTGQNYEQYF.

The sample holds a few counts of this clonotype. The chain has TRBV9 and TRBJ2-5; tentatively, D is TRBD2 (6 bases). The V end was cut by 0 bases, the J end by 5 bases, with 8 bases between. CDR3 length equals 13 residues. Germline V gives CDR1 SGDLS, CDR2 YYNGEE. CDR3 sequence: CASSVGREETQYF. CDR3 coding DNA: TGTGCCAGCAGCGTAGGCCGGGAGGAGACCCAGTACTTC.

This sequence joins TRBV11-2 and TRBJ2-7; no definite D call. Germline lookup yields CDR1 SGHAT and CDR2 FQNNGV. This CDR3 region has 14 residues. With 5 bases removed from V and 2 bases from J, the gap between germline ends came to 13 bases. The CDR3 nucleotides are TGTGCCAGCAGCATTCCCGGGTCCCCCTACGAGCAGTACTTC. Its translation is CASSIPGSPYEQYF.

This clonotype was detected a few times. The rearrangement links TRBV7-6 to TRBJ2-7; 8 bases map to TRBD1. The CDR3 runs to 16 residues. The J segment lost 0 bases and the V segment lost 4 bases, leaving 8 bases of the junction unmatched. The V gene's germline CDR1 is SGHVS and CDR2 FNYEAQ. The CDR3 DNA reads TGTGCCAGCAGCTCCGGACAGGGTCGAAGCTCCTACGAGCAGTACTTC. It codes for CASSSGQGRSSYEQYF.

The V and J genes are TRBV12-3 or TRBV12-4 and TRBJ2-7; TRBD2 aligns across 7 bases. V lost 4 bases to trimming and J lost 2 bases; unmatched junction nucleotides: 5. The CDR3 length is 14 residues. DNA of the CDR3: TGTGCCAGCAGTTGGGAGCGGGGTCCCTACGAGCAGTACTTC. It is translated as CASSWERGPYEQYF.

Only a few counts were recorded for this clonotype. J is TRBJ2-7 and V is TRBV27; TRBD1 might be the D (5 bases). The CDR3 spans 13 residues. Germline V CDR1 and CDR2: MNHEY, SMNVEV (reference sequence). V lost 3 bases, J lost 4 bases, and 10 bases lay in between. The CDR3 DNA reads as TGTGCCAGCAGTTTTGGCAGGGAATACGAGCAGTACTTC. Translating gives CASSFGREYEQYF.

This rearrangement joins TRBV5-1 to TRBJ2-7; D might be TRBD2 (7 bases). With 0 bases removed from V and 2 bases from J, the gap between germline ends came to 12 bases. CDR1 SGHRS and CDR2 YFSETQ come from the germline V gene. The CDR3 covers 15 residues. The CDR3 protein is CASSLAWEGAYEQYF. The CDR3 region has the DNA TGCGCCAGCAGCTTGGCCTGGGAGGGGGCCTACGAGCAGTACTTC.

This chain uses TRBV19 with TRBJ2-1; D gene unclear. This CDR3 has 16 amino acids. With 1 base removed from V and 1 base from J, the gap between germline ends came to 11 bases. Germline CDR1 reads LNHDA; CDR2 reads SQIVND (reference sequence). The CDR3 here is CASSIGAGRSYNEQFF. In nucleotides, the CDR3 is TGTGCCAGTAGTATAGGCGCAGGTAGGTCCTACAATGAGCAGTTCTTC.

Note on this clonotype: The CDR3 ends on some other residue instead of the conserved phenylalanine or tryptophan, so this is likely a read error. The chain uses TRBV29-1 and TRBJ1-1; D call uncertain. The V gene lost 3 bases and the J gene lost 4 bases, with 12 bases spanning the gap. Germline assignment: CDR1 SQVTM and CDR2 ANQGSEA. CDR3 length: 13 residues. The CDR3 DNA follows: TGCAGCGTTGAGTTTCCGTGGGGCACTGAAGCTTTCCTT. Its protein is CSVEFPWGTEAFL.

The CDR3 DNA follows: TGCAGTGCTACACAGGGAACGAACACTGAAGCTTTCTTT. This encodes CSATQGTNTEAFF. The chain couples TRBV20-1 to TRBJ1-1; a weak D match, TRBD1 (6 bases). This CDR3 comprises 13 residues. V was pared by 4 bases and J by 1 base, with 10 bases between. From germline, CDR1 is DFQATT and CDR2 SNEGSKA (reference sequence).

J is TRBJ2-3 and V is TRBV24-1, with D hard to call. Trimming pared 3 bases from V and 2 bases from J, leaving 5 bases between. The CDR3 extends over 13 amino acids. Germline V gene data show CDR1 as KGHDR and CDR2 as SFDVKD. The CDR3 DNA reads TGTGCCACCAGTGATCCCGTCACAGATACGCAGTATTTT. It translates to CATSDPVTDTQYF.

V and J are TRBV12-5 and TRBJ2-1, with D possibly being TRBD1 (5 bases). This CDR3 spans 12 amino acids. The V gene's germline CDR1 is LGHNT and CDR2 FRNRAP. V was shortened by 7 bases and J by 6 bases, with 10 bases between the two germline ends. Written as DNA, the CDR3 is TGTGCTAGTGCCCCAGGGCCCAATGAGCAGTTCTTC. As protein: CASAPGPNEQFF.

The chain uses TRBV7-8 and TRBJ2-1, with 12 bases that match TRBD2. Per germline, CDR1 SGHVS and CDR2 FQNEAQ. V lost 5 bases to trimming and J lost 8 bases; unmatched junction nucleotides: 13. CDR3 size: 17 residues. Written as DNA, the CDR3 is TGTGCCAGCAGCCCAAAGCCCCTAGCGGGAGGGCATCATGAGCAGTTCTTC. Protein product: CASSPKPLAGGHHEQFF.

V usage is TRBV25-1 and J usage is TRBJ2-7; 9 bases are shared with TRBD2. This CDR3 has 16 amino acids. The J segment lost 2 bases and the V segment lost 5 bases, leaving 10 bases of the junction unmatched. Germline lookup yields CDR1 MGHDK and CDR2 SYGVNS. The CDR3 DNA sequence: TGTGCCAGCAGTTCGTCTACAGCGGGGGGCCCCTACGAGCAGTACTTC. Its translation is CASSSSTAGGPYEQYF.